Sequencing of this TCR beta chain was carried out in a study of cytomegalovirus exposure and HLA in healthy donors. Study overall: Earlier, 117 million unique TCR beta sequences were recovered from about 170 million T cells by an analysis.

The CDR3 extends over 14 amino acids. CDR1 is LNHDA and CDR2 is SQIVND in the germline V gene (reference sequence). Deletions cut 6 bases from V and 0 bases from J, with 12 bases between. This clone was detected once. PCR was performed using 60 Vbeta and 13 Jbeta primers. Methods used by the authors: About 12 million of the 60 million to 80 million unique TCR beta chains counted in a later analysis were shared. The protocol was immunoSEQ multiplex PCR, while the TCRdb copy is restricted to in-frame clones and leaves out a portion. Clone size and the V and J calls come from that table; the DNA yielded D and trimming. The data show some 150,000 clones, 60% to 85% seen once.

This chain uses TRBV19 with TRBJ2-7, with D uncertain. Sequencing input: PBMCs. The receptor was isolated from a male donor in good health and CMV-seronegative. The CDR3, as DNA: TGTGCCAGTAGACCGGGTCTCACCTCCTACGAGCAGTACTTC. Protein product: CASRPGLTSYEQYF.